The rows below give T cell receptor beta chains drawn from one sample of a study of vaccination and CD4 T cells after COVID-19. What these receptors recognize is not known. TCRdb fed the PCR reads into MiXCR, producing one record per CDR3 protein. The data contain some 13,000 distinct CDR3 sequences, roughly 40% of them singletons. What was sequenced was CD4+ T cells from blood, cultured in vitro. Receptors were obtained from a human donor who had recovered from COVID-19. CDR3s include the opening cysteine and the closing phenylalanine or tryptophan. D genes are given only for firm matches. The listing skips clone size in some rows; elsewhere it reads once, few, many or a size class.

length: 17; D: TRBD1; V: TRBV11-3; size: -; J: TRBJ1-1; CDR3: CASSLQVAGTGRPEAFF
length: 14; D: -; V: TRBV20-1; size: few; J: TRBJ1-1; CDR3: CSAGTTTANTEAFF
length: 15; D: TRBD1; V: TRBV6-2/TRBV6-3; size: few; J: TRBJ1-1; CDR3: CASSYAGQGNTEAFF
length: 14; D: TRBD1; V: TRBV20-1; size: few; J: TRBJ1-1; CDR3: CSAPSQGANTEAFF
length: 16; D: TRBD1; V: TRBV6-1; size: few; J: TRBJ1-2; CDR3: CASTFRQGPSNYGYTF
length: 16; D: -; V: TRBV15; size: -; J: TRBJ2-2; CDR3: CATSSLGRENTGELFF
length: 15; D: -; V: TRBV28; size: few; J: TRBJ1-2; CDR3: CASRETGLANYGYTF
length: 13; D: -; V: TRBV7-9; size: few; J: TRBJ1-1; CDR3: CASSRGGRTEAFF
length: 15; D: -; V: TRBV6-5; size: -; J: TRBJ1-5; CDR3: CASSYSEGSNQPQHF
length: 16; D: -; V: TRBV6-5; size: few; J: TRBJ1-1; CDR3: CASSYSRSQGGTEAFF
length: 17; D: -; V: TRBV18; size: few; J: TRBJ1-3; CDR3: CASSPPRTGASGNTIYF
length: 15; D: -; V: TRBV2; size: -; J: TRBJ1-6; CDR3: CASSGLQGENSPLHF
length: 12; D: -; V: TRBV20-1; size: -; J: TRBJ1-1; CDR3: CSARESTEEAFF
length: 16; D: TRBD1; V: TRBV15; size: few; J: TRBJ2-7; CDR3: CATSSGTGFSSYEQYF
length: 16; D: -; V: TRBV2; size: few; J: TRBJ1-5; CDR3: CASSVSSGSVSRPQHF
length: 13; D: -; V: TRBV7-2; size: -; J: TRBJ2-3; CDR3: CASSGGPPGTQYF
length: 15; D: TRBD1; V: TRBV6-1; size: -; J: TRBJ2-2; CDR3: CATPGRTGETGELFF
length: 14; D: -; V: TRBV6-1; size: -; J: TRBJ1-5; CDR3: CASSELGAEEPQHF
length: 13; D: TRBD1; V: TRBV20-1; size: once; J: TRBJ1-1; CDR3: CSAPGQGDTEAFF
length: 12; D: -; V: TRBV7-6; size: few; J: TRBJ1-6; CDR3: CASSLWQSALHF
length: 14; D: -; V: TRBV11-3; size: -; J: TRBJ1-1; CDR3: CASSLGRGRTEAFF
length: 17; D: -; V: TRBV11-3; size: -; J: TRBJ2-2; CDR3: CASSISFSQADTGELFF
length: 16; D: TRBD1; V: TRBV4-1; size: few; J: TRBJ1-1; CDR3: CASSQGSAGGYTEAFF
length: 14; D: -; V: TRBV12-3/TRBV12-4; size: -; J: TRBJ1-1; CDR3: CASHSGARNTEAFF
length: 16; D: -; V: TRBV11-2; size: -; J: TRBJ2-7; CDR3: CASSLASSTATYEQYF
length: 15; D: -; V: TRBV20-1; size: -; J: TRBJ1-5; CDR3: CSAATYVGGNQPQHF
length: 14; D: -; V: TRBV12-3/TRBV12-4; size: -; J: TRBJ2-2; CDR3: CASSRTGGTGELFF
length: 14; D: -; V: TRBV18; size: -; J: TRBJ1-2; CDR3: CASSPTTENYGYTF
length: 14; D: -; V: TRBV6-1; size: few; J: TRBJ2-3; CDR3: CASSVIDRTDTQYF
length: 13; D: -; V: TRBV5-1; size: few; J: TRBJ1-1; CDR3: CASSLGGNTEAFF
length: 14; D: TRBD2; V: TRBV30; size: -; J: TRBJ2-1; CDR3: CAWGLAGGYNEQFF